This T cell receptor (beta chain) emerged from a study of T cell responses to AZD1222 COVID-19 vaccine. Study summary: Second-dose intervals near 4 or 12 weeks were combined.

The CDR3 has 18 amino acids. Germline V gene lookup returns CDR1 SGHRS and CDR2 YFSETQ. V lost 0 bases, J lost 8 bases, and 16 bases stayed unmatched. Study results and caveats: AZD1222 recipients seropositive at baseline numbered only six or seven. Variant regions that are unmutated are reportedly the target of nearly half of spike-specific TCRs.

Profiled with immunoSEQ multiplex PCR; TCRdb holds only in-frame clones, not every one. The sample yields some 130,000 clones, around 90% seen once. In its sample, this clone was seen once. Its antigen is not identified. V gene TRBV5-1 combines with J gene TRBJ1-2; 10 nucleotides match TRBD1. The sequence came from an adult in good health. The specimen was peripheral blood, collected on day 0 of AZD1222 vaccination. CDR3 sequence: CASSLASPGTGVWGGYTF. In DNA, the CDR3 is TGCGCCAGCAGCTTGGCCTCCCCCGGGACAGGGGTATGGGGGGGCTACACCTTC.